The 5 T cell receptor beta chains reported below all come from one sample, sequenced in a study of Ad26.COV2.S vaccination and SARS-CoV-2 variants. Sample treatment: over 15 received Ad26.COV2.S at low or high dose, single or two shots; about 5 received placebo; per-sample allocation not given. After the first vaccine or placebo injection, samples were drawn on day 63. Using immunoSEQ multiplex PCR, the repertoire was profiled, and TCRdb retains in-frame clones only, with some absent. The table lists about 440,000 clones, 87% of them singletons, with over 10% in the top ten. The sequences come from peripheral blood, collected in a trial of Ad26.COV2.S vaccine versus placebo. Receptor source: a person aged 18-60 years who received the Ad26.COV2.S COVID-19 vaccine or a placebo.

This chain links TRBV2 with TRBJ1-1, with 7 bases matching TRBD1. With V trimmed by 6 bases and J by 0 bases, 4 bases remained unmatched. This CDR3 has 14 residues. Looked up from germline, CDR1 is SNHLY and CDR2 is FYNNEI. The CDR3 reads CASRMGQLNTEAFF. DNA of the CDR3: TGTGCCAGCAGGATGGGACAGTTGAACACTGAAGCTTTCTTT.

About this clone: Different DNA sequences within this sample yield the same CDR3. In nucleotides, the CDR3 is TGTGCCAGTAGTATTGGGGGATTGGGCACTGAAGCTTTCTTT. Amino acid sequence: CASSIGGLGTEAFF. The chain has TRBV19 and TRBJ1-1, with a weak D call TRBD1 (5 bases). The ends were cut back, 3 bases at V and 4 bases at J, with 12 bases in the middle. CDR3 length: 14 amino acids. CDR1 and CDR2 (germline): LNHDA, SQIVND (reference sequence).

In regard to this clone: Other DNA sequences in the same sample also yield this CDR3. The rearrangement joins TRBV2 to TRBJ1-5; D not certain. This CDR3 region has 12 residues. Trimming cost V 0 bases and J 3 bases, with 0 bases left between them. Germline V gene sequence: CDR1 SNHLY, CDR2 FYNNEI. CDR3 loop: CASSEANQPQHF. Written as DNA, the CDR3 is TGTGCCAGCAGTGAAGCCAATCAGCCCCAGCATTTT.

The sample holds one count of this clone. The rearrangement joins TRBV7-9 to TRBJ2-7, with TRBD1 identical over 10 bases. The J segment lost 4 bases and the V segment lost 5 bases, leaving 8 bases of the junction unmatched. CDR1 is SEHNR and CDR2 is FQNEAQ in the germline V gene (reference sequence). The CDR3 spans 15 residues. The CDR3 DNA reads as TGTGCCAGCAGCCAATATCGGACAGGGGGGTACGAGCAGTACTTC. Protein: CASSQYRTGGYEQYF.

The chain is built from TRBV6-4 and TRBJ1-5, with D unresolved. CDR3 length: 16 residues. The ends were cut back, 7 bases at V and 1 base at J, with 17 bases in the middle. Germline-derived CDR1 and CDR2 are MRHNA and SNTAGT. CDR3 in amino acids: CASIQSPEPSNQPQHF. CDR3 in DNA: TGTGCCAGCATTCAGTCCCCCGAACCGAGCAATCAGCCCCAGCATTTT.